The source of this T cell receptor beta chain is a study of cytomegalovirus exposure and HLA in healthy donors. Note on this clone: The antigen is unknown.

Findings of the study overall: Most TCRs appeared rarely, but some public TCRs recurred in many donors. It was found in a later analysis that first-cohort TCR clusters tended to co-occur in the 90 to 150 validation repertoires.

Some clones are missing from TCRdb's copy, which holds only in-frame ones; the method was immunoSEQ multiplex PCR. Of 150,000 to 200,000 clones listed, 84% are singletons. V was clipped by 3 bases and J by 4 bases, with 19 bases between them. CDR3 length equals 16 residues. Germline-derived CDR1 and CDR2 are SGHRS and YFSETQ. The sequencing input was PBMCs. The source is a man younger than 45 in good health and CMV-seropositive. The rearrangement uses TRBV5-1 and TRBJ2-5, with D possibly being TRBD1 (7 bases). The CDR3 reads CASSSSTHRGGETQYF. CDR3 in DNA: TGCGCCAGCAGCTCGTCCACCCACAGGGGAGGAGAGACCCAGTACTTC.